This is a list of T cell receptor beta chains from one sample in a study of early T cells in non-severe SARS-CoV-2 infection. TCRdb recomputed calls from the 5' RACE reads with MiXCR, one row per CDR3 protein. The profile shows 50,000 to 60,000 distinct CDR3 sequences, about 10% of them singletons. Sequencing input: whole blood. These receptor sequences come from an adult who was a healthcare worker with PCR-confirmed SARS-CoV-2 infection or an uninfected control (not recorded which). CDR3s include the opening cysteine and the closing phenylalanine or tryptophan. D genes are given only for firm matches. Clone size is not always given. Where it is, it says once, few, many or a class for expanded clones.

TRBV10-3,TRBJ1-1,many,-,TGTGCCATCAGGAAACAGGTGAACACTGAAGCTTTCTTT,CAIRKQVNTEAFF
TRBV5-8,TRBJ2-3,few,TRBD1,TGTGCCAGCAGCTTAGGACAGGGTGCCACAGATACGCAGTATTTT,CASSLGQGATDTQYF
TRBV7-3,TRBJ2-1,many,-,TGTGCCAGCAGCCCTGTCGGACAAGCCTACAATGAGCAGTTCTTC,CASSPVGQAYNEQFF
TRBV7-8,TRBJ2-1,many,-,TGTGCCAGCAGCCCTCCGGGTCCAGGTCGTTCCTACAATGAGCAGTTCTTC,CASSPPGPGRSYNEQFF
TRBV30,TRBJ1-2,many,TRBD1,TGTGCCTTTCCCGGGACAGGGGGCGTTGGCTACACCTTC,CAFPGTGGVGYTF
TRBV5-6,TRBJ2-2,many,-,TGTGCCAGCAGCTCGCCCATGAACACCGGGGAGCTGTTTTTT,CASSSPMNTGELFF
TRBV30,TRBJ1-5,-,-,TGTGCCTGGAGTGTACAAGGACAGACGTATAGCAATCAGCCCCAGCATTTT,CAWSVQGQTYSNQPQHF
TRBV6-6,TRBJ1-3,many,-,TGTGCCAGCAGTTACTCGGAATTCTCTGGAAACACCATATATTTT,CASSYSEFSGNTIYF
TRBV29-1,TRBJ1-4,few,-,TGCAGCGCTGTAACCCCTACTAATGAAAAACTGTTTTTT,CSAVTPTNEKLFF
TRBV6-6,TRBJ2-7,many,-,TGTGCCAGCAGTTACTCGGCCGGGTACTGGGAGCAGTACTTC,CASSYSAGYWEQYF
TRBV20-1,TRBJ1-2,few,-,TGCAGTGCTAGAGGCAGTAGCGGCTACACCTTC,CSARGSSGYTF
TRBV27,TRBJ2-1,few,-,TGTGCCAGCACCAGAGGGGTCACCTACAATGAGCAGTTCTTC,CASTRGVTYNEQFF
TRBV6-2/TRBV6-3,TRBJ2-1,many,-,TGTGCCAGCGGTAAGGGAGAAGCCTACAATGAGCAGTTCTTC,CASGKGEAYNEQFF
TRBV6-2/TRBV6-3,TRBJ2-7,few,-,TGTGCCAGCAGTTCCCTTTACGAGCAGTACTTC,CASSSLYEQYF
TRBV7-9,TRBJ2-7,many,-,TGTGCCAGCAGCACCCCGGACAGTCGTCAGTACTTC,CASSTPDSRQYF
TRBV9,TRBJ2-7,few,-,TGTGCCAGCAGCGTAGGGACACTTGCCTACGAGCAGTACTTC,CASSVGTLAYEQYF
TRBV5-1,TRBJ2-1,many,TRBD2,TGCGCCAGCAGGCTAGCGGGGGACTACAATGAGCAGTTCTTC,CASRLAGDYNEQFF
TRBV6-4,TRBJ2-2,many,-,TGTGCCAGCAGTAGCCTCCCCGGGGTCGCCACCGGGGAGCTGTTTTTT,CASSSLPGVATGELFF
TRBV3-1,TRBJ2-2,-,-,TGTGCCAGCAGCCAAGCGCACACCGGGGAGCTGTTTTTT,CASSQAHTGELFF
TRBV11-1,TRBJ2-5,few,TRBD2,TGTGCCAGCAGCTTATGGGGGGGGTTACAAGAGACCCAGTACTTC,CASSLWGGLQETQYF
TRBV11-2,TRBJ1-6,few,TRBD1,TGTGCCAGCAGCGCAGACAGGGGTTCACCCCTCCACTTT,CASSADRGSPLHF
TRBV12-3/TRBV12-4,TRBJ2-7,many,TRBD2,TGTGCCAGCAGGAGATCCGGGACTAGCGGAACCTACGAGCAGTACTTC,CASRRSGTSGTYEQYF
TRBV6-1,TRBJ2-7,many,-,TGTGCCAGCAGTGCCCAACCGACCTACGAGCAGTACTTC,CASSAQPTYEQYF
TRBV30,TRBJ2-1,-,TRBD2,TGTGCCTGGAGTGTACAAGGGAGGGAGTTCTTC,CAWSVQGREFF
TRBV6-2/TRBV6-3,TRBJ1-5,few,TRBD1,TGTGCCAGCATGTGGGGACAGGGCAATCAGCCCCAGCATTTT,CASMWGQGNQPQHF
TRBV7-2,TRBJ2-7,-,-,TGTGCCAGCAGCTTCATGGTTGCCTCCTACGAGCAGTACTTC,CASSFMVASYEQYF
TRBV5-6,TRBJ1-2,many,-,TGTGCCAGCAGCTTGATGGGGGCCTCGTACTATGGCTACACCTTC,CASSLMGASYYGYTF
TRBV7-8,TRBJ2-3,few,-,TGTGCCAGCAGCAAAACGGACGGTACAGATACGCAGTATTTT,CASSKTDGTDTQYF
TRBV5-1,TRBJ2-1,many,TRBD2,TGCGCCAGCAAGCTAGCGGGGGACTCCTACAATGAGCAGTTCTTC,CASKLAGDSYNEQFF
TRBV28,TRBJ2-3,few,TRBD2,TGTGCCAGCAGCCGACTAGCGGGGAACACAGATACGCAGTATTTT,CASSRLAGNTDTQYF
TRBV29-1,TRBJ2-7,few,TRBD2,TGCAGCGTTGTTGGGCTAGCGGGAACCTACGAGCAGTACTTC,CSVVGLAGTYEQYF
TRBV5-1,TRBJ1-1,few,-,TGCGCCAGCAGGCCGGGACATACGAACACTGAAGCTTTCTTT,CASRPGHTNTEAFF